This TCR beta chain was profiled in a study of T cell changes during pregnancy in multiple sclerosis. Using immunoSEQ multiplex PCR, the repertoire was profiled, and TCRdb retains in-frame clones only, with some absent. The table includes more than 35,000 clones, 70% to 90% detected once. The receptor comes from a female donor with multiple sclerosis, enrolled in a pregnancy study. The starting material was CD8+ T cells from peripheral blood mononuclear cells, obtained in the third trimester of pregnancy.

CDR3 loop: CASSLSLIAGASYEQYF. The CDR3 DNA sequence: TGTGCCAGCAGTTTATCTTTAATAGCGGGGGCCTCCTACGAGCAGTACTTC. The chain employs TRBV27 and TRBJ2-7, with 9 bases aligning to TRBD2. V was clipped by 0 bases and J by 0 bases; unmatched bases: 6. The CDR3 has 17 residues. Germline lookup yields CDR1 MNHEY and CDR2 SMNVEV (reference sequence).